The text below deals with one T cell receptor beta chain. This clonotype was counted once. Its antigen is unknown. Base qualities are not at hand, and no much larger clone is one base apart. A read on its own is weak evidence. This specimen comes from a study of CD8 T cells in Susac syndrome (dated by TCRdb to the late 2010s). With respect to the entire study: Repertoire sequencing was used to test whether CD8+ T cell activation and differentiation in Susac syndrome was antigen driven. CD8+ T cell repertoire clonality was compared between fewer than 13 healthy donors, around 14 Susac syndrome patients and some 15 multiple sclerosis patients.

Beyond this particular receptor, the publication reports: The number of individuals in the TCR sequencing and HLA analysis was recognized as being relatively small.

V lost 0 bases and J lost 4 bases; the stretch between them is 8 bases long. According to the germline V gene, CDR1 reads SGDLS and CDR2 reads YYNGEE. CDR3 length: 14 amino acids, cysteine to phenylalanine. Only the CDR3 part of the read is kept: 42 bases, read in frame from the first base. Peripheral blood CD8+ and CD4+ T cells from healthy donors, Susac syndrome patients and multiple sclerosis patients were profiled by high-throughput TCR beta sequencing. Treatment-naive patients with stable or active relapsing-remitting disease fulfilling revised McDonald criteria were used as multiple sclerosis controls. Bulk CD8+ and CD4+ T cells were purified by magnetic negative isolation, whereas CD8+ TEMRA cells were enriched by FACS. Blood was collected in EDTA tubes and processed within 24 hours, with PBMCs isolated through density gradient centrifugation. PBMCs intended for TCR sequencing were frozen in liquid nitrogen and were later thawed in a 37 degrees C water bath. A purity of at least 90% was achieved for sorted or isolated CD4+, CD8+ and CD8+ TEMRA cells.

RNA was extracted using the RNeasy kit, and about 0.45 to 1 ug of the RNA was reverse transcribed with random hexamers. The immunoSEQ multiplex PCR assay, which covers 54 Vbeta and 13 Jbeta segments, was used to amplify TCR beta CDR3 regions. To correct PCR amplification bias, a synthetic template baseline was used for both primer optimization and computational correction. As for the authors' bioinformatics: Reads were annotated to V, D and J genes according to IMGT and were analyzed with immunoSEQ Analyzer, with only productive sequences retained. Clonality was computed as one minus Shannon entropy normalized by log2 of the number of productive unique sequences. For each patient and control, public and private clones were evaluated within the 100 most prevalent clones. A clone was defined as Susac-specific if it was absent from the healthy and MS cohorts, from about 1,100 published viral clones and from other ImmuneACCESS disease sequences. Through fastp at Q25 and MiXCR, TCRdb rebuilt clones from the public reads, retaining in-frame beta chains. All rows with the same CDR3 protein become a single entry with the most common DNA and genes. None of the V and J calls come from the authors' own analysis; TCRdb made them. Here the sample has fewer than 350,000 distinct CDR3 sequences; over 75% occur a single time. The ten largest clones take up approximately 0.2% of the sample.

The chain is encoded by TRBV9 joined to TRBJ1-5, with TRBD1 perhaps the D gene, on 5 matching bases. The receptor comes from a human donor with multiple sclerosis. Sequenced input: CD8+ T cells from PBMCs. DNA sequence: TGTGCCAGCAGCGTAGGGACACATAATCAGCCCCAGCATTTT. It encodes CASSVGTHNQPQHF.